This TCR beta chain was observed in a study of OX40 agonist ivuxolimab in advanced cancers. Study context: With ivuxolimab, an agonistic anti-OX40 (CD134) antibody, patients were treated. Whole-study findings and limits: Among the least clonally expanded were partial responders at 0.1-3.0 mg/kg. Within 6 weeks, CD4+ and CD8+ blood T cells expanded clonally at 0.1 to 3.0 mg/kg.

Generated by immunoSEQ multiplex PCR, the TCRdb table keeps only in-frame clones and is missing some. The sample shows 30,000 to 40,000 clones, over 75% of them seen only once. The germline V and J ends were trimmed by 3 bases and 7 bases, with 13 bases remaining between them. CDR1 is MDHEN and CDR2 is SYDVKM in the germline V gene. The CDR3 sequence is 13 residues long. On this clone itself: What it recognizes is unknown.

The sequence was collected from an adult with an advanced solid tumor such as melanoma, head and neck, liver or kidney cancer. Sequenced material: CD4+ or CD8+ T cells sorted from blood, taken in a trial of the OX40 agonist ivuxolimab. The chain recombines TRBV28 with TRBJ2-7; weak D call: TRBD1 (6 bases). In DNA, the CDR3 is TGTGCCAGCAGTTTGGACAGCCCAGGAGAGCAGTACTTC. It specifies CASSLDSPGEQYF.